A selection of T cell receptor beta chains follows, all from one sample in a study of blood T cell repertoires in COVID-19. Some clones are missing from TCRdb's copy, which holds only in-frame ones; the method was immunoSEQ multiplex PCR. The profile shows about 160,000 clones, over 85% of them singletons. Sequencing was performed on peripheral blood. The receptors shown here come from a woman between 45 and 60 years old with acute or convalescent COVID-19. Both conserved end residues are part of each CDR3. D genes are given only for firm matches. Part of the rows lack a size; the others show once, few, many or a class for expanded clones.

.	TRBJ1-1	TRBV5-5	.	TGTGCCAGCAATTGGGGCGCGGAGAACACTGAAGCTTTCTTT	CASNWGAENTEAFF
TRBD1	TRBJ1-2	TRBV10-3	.	TGTGCCACGGGGACAGGGGGTTATGGCTACACCTTC	CATGTGGYGYTF
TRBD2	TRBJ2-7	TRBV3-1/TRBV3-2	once	TGTGCCAGCGGCGGGAGGTGGAACGAGCAGTACTTC	CASGGRWNEQYF
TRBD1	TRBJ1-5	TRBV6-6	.	TGTGCCAGCACAGGGGGCTCCCTTAGCAATCAGCCCCAGCATTTT	CASTGGSLSNQPQHF
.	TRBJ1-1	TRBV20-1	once	TGCAGTGTACGACTCGGCACTGAAGCTTTCTTT	CSVRLGTEAFF
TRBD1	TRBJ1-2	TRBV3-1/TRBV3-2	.	TGTGCCAGCAGCCAAGCCATACAGGGGCATGGCTACACCTTC	CASSQAIQGHGYTF
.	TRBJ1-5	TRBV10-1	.	TGCGCCAGCAGTGATGGGAGGGATCAGCCCCAGCATTTT	CASSDGRDQPQHF
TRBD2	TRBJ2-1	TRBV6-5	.	TGTGCCAGCACTCTAGCGGGGGGGGTATATGAGCAGTTCTTC	CASTLAGGVYEQFF
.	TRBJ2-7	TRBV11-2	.	TGTGCCAGCAGCCTGACAGACGGCAACTACGAGCAGTACTTC	CASSLTDGNYEQYF
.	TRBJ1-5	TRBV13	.	TGTGCCAGCAGCGCAGGGATAGGCAATCAGCCCCAGCATTTT	CASSAGIGNQPQHF
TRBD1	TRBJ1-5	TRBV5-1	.	TGCGCCAGCAGCTTACAGGGACAGGTCAATCAGCCCCAGCATTTT	CASSLQGQVNQPQHF
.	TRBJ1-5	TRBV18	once	TGTGCCAGCTCATTGCTTGGGGCAGGGGGCAATCAGCCCCAGCATTTT	CASSLLGAGGNQPQHF
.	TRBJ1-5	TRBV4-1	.	TGCGCCAGCAGTCCTACTGAGCTAGATCAGCCCCAGCATTTT	CASSPTELDQPQHF
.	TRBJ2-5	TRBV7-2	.	TGTGCCAGCAGCTTAATGGTTCCGAATTGGGGAGGGACCCAGTACTTC	CASSLMVPNWGGTQYF
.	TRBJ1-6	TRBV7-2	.	TGTGCCAGCAGCCAAACCTCGACAGAGAATTCACCCCTCCACTTT	CASSQTSTENSPLHF
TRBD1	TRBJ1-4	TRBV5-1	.	TGCGCCAGCAGCCGGAACAGGGGGATAGATGAAAAACTGTTTTTT	CASSRNRGIDEKLFF
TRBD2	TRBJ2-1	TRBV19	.	TGTGCCAGTAGCCTGGGACTAGCGGGCCTCAATGAGCAGTTCTTC	CASSLGLAGLNEQFF
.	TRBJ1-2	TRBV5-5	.	TGTGCCAGCAGCTCTACTATCTATGGCTACACCTTC	CASSSTIYGYTF
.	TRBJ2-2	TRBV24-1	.	TGTGCCACCAGTGATTATACGAACACCGGGGAGCTGTTTTTT	CATSDYTNTGELFF
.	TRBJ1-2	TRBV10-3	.	TGTGCCATTCGGACAGAAGAACGAGGTTATGATGGCTACACCTTC	CAIRTEERGYDGYTF
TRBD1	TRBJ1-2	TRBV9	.	TGTGCCAGCAGCCCAACGACAGGGATTACCCTTAACTATGGCTACACCTTC	CASSPTTGITLNYGYTF
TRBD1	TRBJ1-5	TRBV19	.	TGTGCCAGTAGCCGGGGACAGACAAGCAATCAGCCCCAGCATTTT	CASSRGQTSNQPQHF
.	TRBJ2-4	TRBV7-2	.	TGTGCCAGCAGCGTGGACAGACAGGCCGCCCAAAACATTCAGTACTTC	CASSVDRQAAQNIQYF
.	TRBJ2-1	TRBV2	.	TGTGCCAGCAGTGAAGGCGCGGGTCCACCGTACAATGAGCAGTTCTTC	CASSEGAGPPYNEQFF
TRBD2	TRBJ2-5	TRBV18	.	TGTGCCAGCTCACTGATCCCTAGCGGGAGGGGCAAAAAGGGGGAGACCCAGTACTTC	CASSLIPSGRGKKGETQYF
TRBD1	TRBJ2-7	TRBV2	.	TGTGCCAGCAGTCTGACAGGGTTCAACGAGCAGTACTTC	CASSLTGFNEQYF
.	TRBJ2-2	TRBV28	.	TGTGCCAGCAGACCCGGACAGCTGGGCGGGGAGCTGTTTTTT	CASRPGQLGGELFF
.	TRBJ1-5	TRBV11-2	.	TGTGCCAGCAGCCGCGGGGGTAATCAGCCCCAGCATTTT	CASSRGGNQPQHF
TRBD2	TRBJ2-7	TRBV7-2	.	TGTGCCAGCAGCTTAGCGCAAACTAGCGGGGGGTTCGAGCAGTACTTC	CASSLAQTSGGFEQYF
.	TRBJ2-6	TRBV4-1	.	TGCGCCAGCAGCCGCCAGAAGACTGGGGCCAACGTCCTGACTTTC	CASSRQKTGANVLTF
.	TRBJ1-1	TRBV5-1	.	TGCGCCAGCAGCTTCCAACAGGGATTTGTGGCTGAAGCTTTCTTT	CASSFQQGFVAEAFF
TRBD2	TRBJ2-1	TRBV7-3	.	TGTGCCAGCAGCTCCCCACTAGCGGGGGGCTACAATGAGCAGTTCTTC	CASSSPLAGGYNEQFF
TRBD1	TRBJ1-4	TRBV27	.	TGTGCCAGCAGTCTCCGTCCCGGGACAGCAGCAACTAATGAAAAACTGTTTTTT	CASSLRPGTAATNEKLFF
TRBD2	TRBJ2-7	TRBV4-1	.	TGCGCCAGCAGCGAGAGAGCGGGGAGGCACTACGAGCAGTACTTC	CASSERAGRHYEQYF
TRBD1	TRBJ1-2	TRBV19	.	TGTGCCAGTATGGGGGACAGAAAAATTTATGGCTACACCTTC	CASMGDRKIYGYTF
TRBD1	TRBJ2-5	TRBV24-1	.	TGTGCCACCAGTGTTACAGGGGGACGGGAGACCCAGTACTTC	CATSVTGGRETQYF
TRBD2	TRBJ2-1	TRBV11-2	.	TGTGCCAGCAGCTTCGCCCGGACTAGCGGGGGATCTTATGAGCAGTTCTTC	CASSFARTSGGSYEQFF
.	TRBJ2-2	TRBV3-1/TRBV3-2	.	TGTGCCAGCAGCCTACAAACAGACACCGGGGAGCTGTTTTTT	CASSLQTDTGELFF
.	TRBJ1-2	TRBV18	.	TGTGCCAGCTCACCGGCGGGGGGATTCTATGGCTACACCTTC	CASSPAGGFYGYTF
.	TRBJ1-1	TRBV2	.	TGTGCCAGCAGCCCCGCCAGGGGCGGCACTGAAGCTTTCTTT	CASSPARGGTEAFF
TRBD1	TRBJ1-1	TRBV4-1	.	TGCGCCAGCAGCCAATCGCGACAGGGGGGCACTGAAGCTTTCTTT	CASSQSRQGGTEAFF
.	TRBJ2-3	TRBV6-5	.	TGTGCCAGCAGCAGGTGGGCAACCACAGATACGCAGTATTTT	CASSRWATTDTQYF
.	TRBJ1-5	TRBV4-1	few	TGCGCCAGCAGCCAAGGTCCGGGGAATCAGCCCCAGCATTTT	CASSQGPGNQPQHF
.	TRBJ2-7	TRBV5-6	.	TGTGCCAGCAGCTTGCCCGGGGGTCTCTCCGAGCAGTACTTC	CASSLPGGLSEQYF
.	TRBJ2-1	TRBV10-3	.	TGTGCCACCAAGGACGGAGCGGGCAATGAGCAGTTCTTC	CATKDGAGNEQFF
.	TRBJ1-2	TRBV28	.	TGTGCCTCATGGGGGAGGGCGAACTATGGCTACACCTTC	CASWGRANYGYTF
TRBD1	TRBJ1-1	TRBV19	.	TGTGCCAGTAGTATAGGAGGGGACAGGGAAGCTTTCTTT	CASSIGGDREAFF
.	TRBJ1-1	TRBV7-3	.	TGTGCCAGCAGCTTAGCAGGGGACACTGAAGCTTTCTTT	CASSLAGDTEAFF
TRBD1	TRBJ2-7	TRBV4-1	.	TGCGCCAGCAGCCACTCGACAGGGGATTACGAGCAGTACTTC	CASSHSTGDYEQYF
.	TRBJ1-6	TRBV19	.	TGTGCCAGTACCCAGACAGCGAACACGTATAATTCACCCCTCCACTTT	CASTQTANTYNSPLHF
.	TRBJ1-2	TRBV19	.	TGTGCCAGCAGTATAGAGACTCGGACTGCTAACTATGGCTACACCTTC	CASSIETRTANYGYTF
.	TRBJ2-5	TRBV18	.	TGTGCCAGCTCACCATCTTGGCAGGCGCAAGAGACCCAGTACTTC	CASSPSWQAQETQYF
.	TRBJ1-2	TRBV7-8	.	TGTGCCAGCAGCTCAGGGGTGGAAAATGGCTACACCTTC	CASSSGVENGYTF